The 22 T cell receptor beta chains below all came from one sample that was sequenced in a study of cytomegalovirus exposure and HLA in healthy donors (dated by TCRdb to about 2017). Libraries were constructed by the immunoSEQ multiplex PCR assay. A mixture of 60 forward primers for TCR Vbeta segments and 13 reverse primers for TCR Jbeta segments was used in the multiplex PCR. In TCRdb, the immuneACCESS table is reduced to in-frame sequences with V and J assigned. These tables do not hold every clone; where another copy was compared, an unresolved V gene accounts for under half, and the others remain unexplained. The sample has 100,000 to 150,000 clones on record, 82% of them singletons. The ten largest clones capture 11% of the sample. The sample was PBMCs. These receptors all come from a male donor in good health and CMV-seropositive.

The chain uses TRBV7-3 and TRBJ2-7; 10 bases match TRBD1. Germline values: CDR1 SGHTA, CDR2 FQGTGA. The CDR3 has 15 residues. J lost 6 bases, V lost 0 bases, and 5 bases had no gene match. As DNA, the CDR3 is TGTGCCAGCAGCTTAACCGGACAGGGGGGGGGCGAGCAGTACTTC. Protein: CASSLTGQGGGEQYF. Complete variable domain (other parts from reference TRBV7-3 and TRBJ2-7): GAGVSQTPSNKVTEKGKYVELRCDPISGHTALYWYRQSLGQGPEFLIYFQGTGAADDSGLPNDRFFAVRPEGSVSTLKIQRTERGDSAVYLCASSLTGQGGGEQYFGPGTRLTVT.

The rearrangement joins TRBV9 to TRBJ2-3, with D tentatively TRBD2 (6 bases). The V end lost 2 bases, the J end lost 1 base, and 11 bases lay between the germline ends. CDR1 is SGDLS, CDR2 YYNGEE, per germline. The length of the CDR3 is 15 residues. The CDR3 protein is CASSVISSGTDTQYF. CDR3 nucleotide sequence: TGTGCCAGCAGCGTTATCTCTAGCGGCACAGATACGCAGTATTTT.

The gene calls are TRBV30 and TRBJ1-5; possibly TRBD1 for D (5 bases). Germline V gene lookup returns CDR1 GTSNPN and CDR2 SVGIG (reference sequence). The CDR3 loop spans 14 amino acids. V lost 2 bases and J lost 2, with 10 bases in between. CDR3 DNA: TGTGCCTGGAGTCGGGGGGAGGGCAATCAGCCCCAGCATTTT. It specifies CAWSRGEGNQPQHF. Full variable domain (rest looked up from reference TRBV30 and TRBJ1-5): SQTIHQWPATLVQPVGSPLSLECTVEGTSNPNLYWYRQAAGRGLQLLFYSVGIGQISSEVPQNLSASRPQDRQFILSSKKLLLSDSGFYLCAWSRGEGNQPQHFGDGTRLSIL.

The chain has TRBV4-1 and TRBJ2-5; tentatively, D is TRBD2 (6 bases). Matching the DNA end better, TRBJ2-7 makes the J call doubtful. The germline V gene has CDR1 MGHRA and CDR2 YSYEKL. The CDR3 is 17 residues long. Here the CDR3 reads CASSPDSTPLRDYEQYF. DNA for the CDR3: TGCGCCAGCAGCCCTGACTCAACTCCTTTGCGGGATTACGAGCAGTACTTC.

The J gene is TRBJ2-7, the V gene TRBV19, with TRBD1 as a possible D gene (5 bases). Germline V gene data show CDR1 as LNHDA and CDR2 as SQIVND (reference sequence). The CDR3 extends over 15 amino acids. Trimming shortened V by 3 bases and J by 1 base, and 13 bases separated the two germline ends. The CDR3 nucleotides are TGTGCCAGTAGTATTACCAGGGTGGCGTCCTACGAGCAGTACTTC. It specifies CASSITRVASYEQYF.

The chain joins TRBV4-3 to TRBJ2-3; D is perhaps TRBD1 (6 bases). The length of the CDR3 is 16 residues. Germline V gene data show CDR1 as LGHNA and CDR2 as YSLEER. The V gene lost 0 bases and the J gene lost 3 bases, with 13 bases spanning the gap. CDR3 sequence (DNA): TGCGCCAGCAGCCAAGACAGGGGATCGGAAACAGATACGCAGTATTTT. Translated: CASSQDRGSETDTQYF.

The count of this clone is one. The rearrangement uses TRBV28 and TRBJ2-5; 9 positions match TRBD1. The V segment lost 5 bases and the J segment 2 bases; nucleotides outside the gene matches: 9. This CDR3 has 16 amino acids. Germline V gene lookup returns CDR1 MDHEN and CDR2 SYDVKM. CDR3 residues: CASSPRDRAIQETQYF. CDR3 nucleotides: TGTGCCAGCAGTCCCCGGGACAGGGCCATTCAAGAGACCCAGTACTTC.

In regard to this clone: A read error may account for a junction end that differs from germline. The chain is built from TRBV7-9 and TRBJ2-1; D may be TRBD1 (6 bases). This CDR3 region has 15 residues. Germline-derived CDR1 and CDR2 are SEHNR and FQNEAQ (reference sequence). The chain's CDR3 is CSSSNQGSPYNEQFF. The CDR3 DNA reads TGTTCCAGCAGCAATCAGGGGAGTCCCTACAATGAGCAGTTCTTC.

In regard to this clone: Other DNA sequences in the sample encode the same CDR3. The chain employs TRBV15 and TRBJ2-3, with TRBD2 matching 14 bases. CDR3 length equals 19 residues. Germline V gene lookup returns CDR1 LNHNV and CDR2 YYDKDF (reference sequence). The trim removed 1 base at V and 0 bases at J, leaving 6 bases unmatched. For the CDR3, the DNA is TGTGCCACCAGCAGAGGCCTAGGGACTAGCGGGGGTAGCACAGATACGCAGTATTTT. It is translated as CATSRGLGTSGGSTDTQYF.

V is TRBV2 and J is TRBJ2-1, with D tentatively TRBD2 (5 bases). Trimming took 2 bases from V and 5 from J, leaving 13 bases between them. CDR1 is SNHLY and CDR2 is FYNNEI in the germline V gene. This CDR3 has 15 residues. CDR3 nucleotides: TGTGCCAGCAGTGAAATTGGACTTACGGACAATGAGCAGTTCTTC. Its translation: CASSEIGLTDNEQFF.

The J gene is TRBJ1-1, the V gene TRBV11-3, with a weak D call TRBD1 (6 bases). Germline values: CDR1 SGHNT, CDR2 YENEEA. The length of the CDR3 is 13 residues. V was trimmed by 3 bases and J by 7 bases, leaving 12 bases between them. Written as DNA, the CDR3 is TGTGCCAGCAGCTTGTCAGGGGTCGGTGAAGCTTTCTTT. Its translation is CASSLSGVGEAFF. The full variable domain, in which reference TRBV11-3 and TRBJ1-1 provide the parts outside the CDR3, is EAGVVQSPRYKIIEKKQPVAFWCNPISGHNTLYWYLQNLGQGPELLIRYENEEAVDDSQLPKDRFSAERLKGVDSTLKIQPAELGDSAVYLCASSLSGVGEAFFGQGTRLTVV.

In nucleotides, the CDR3 is TGTGCCAGCAGCTCACGGACTAGCGGACCCTACGAGCAGTACTTC. It translates to CASSSRTSGPYEQYF. The chain is built from TRBV7-2 and TRBJ2-7; 10 bases fit TRBD2. The CDR3 loop spans 15 amino acids. The germline gives CDR1 SGHTA, CDR2 FQGNSA. V lost 4 bases to trimming and J lost 2 bases; unmatched junction nucleotides: 5.

V usage is TRBV9 and J usage is TRBJ1-1, with 9 bases aligning to TRBD1. The V gene's germline CDR1 is SGDLS and CDR2 YYNGEE. This CDR3 contains 13 residues. J gave up 11 bases and V 0 bases, and 5 bases lay outside the gene matches. The CDR3 sequence: CASSVEGTGTAFF. CDR3 in DNA: TGTGCCAGCAGCGTAGAAGGGACAGGGACGGCTTTCTTT. Full variable domain (rest looked up from reference TRBV9 and TRBJ1-1): DSGVTQTPKHLITATGQRVTLRCSPRSGDLSVYWYQQSLDQGLQFLIQYYNGEERAKGNILERFSAQQFPDLHSELNLSSLELGDSALYFCASSVEGTGTAFFGQGTRLTVV.

This chain uses TRBV7-2 with TRBJ2-1; 9 positions match TRBD2. Looked up from germline, CDR1 is SGHTA and CDR2 is FQGNSA. The CDR3 sequence is 15 residues long. V shed 2 bases and J 7 bases; nucleotides not matched to a gene: 6. For the CDR3, the DNA is TGTGCCAGCAGCTTACTTAGCGGGAGAGTGAATGAGCAGTTCTTC. Translating it yields CASSLLSGRVNEQFF.

This clone is a singleton in its sample. The V gene is TRBV7-6, the J gene TRBJ1-3, with D possibly being TRBD1 (5 bases). The CDR3 runs 15 residues. V lost 5 bases to trimming and J lost 5 bases, with 16 bases between them. Germline V gene data show CDR1 as SGHVS and CDR2 as FNYEAQ. The CDR3 region is CASSPQPGGRNTIYF. In DNA, the CDR3 is TGTGCCAGCAGCCCTCAACCGGGGGGTAGAAACACCATATATTTT.

This clone was seen a few times. The V and J genes are TRBV7-2 and TRBJ2-5, with D maybe TRBD1 (5 bases). The V end was cut by 1 base, the J end by 7 bases, with 13 bases between. Germline CDR1 reads SGHTA; CDR2 reads FQGNSA. This CDR3 has 14 amino acids. The CDR3 reads CASSLEKGQGTQYF. The DNA for the CDR3 is TGTGCCAGCAGCTTAGAAAAGGGGCAGGGGACCCAGTACTTC.

The chain recombines TRBV19 with TRBJ1-5, with D unresolved. V was clipped by 5 bases and J by 4 bases, with 12 bases between them. Germline-derived CDR1 and CDR2 are LNHDA and SQIVND (reference sequence). The CDR3 extends over 14 amino acids. DNA for the CDR3: TGTGCCAGTAGTTGGAGGGAAGGGAATCAGCCCCAGCATTTT. This encodes CASSWREGNQPQHF. Looking up the rest from reference TRBV19 and TRBJ1-5 gives the full variable domain: DGGITQSPKYLFRKEGQNVTLSCEQNLNHDAMYWYRQDPGQGLRLIYYSQIVNDFQKGDIAEGYSVSREKKESFPLTVTSAQKNPTAFYLCASSWREGNQPQHFGDGTRLSIL.

This chain uses TRBV6-5 with TRBJ2-3; TRBD2 matches 10 bases. The CDR3 runs to 15 residues. CDR1 and CDR2 from the germline V gene are MNHEY and SVGAGI. V lost 5 bases and J lost 1; bases outside the gene matches: 3. Written as DNA, the CDR3 is TGTGCCAGCAGTGTCGGGACTAGCGGCACAGATACGCAGTATTTT. The encoded protein is CASSVGTSGTDTQYF.

The table lists this clone with a few counts. The chain recombines TRBV7-9 with TRBJ2-5, with D possibly TRBD2 on 5 matching bases. Trimming stripped 1 base from V and 5 bases from J, with 11 bases between. The V gene's germline CDR1 is SEHNR and CDR2 FQNEAQ (reference sequence). The CDR3 sequence is 14 residues long. The chain's CDR3 is CASSLVGTRETQYF. DNA for the CDR3: TGTGCCAGCAGCTTAGTGGGCACTAGGGAGACCCAGTACTTC. Variable domain in full (rest from reference TRBV7-9 and TRBJ2-5): DTGVSQNPRHKITKRGQNVTFRCDPISEHNRLYWYRQTLGQGPEFLTYFQNEAQLEKSRLLSDRFSAERPKGSFSTLEIQRTEQGDSAMYLCASSLVGTRETQYFGPGTRLLVL.

The chain is built from TRBV19 and TRBJ2-7; the match to TRBD2 covers 10 bases. The J segment lost 1 base and the V segment lost 2 bases, leaving 5 bases of the junction unmatched. In germline, CDR1 is LNHDA, CDR2 SQIVND (reference sequence). The CDR3 is 16 residues long. The CDR3 protein is CASSIRLAGASYEQYF. In nucleotides, the CDR3 is TGTGCCAGTAGTATAAGGCTAGCGGGAGCGTCCTACGAGCAGTACTTC.

The chain uses TRBV27 and TRBJ2-7, with D possibly being TRBD1 (6 bases). Germline V gene sequence: CDR1 MNHEY, CDR2 SMNVEV (reference sequence). This CDR3 is built from 14 residues. V was trimmed by 5 bases and J by 3 bases, leaving 14 bases between them. The CDR3 bases are TGTGCCAGCAGTCCGGCTACAGGGAACTACGAGCAGTACTTC. This gives the protein CASSPATGNYEQYF.

The chain is built from TRBV5-5 and TRBJ1-1; the D is unclear. Trimming stripped 0 bases from V and 1 base from J, with 7 bases between. The CDR3 totals 14 residues. Germline CDR1 SGHKS, CDR2 YYEKEE (reference sequence). In DNA, the CDR3 is TGTGCCAGCAGCTTGGAAATGAGGAACACTGAAGCTTTCTTT. Its translation: CASSLEMRNTEAFF.